The 22 T cell receptor beta chains presented below share a single source sample, sequenced in a study of shared clonotypes between healthy human individuals. Assay: immunoSEQ multiplex PCR; the TCRdb copy retains only in-frame clones and omits some. The sample records roughly 1.5 million clones, 95% to 99% being singletons. Material for sequencing was naive CD4+ T cells sorted from blood. Indicated subset: CD45RA+ positively selected. These receptors were obtained from a man younger than 45 in good health.

The rearrangement uses TRBV5-4 and TRBJ2-7; 7 positions match TRBD1. Trimming at V came to 0 bases and at J to 6 bases, leaving 3 bases not matched to a gene. The CDR3 is 13 residues long. Germline lookup yields CDR1 SGHNT and CDR2 YYREEE (reference sequence). CDR3 loop: CASSLVQGLEQYF. The CDR3 nucleotides are TGTGCCAGCAGCTTGGTACAGGGGCTCGAGCAGTACTTC.

As concerns this clone: This same CDR3 is encoded by further DNA sequences in the sample. The J gene is TRBJ2-5, the V gene TRBV11-2; 8 bases line up with TRBD1. Germline V gives CDR1 SGHAT, CDR2 FQNNGV. Unmatched junction bases numbered 0, after V lost 1 base and J lost 2 bases. This CDR3 spans 14 amino acids. Written as DNA, the CDR3 is TGTGCCAGCAGCTTAGGGACAGGGCAAGAGACCCAGTACTTC. Encoded protein: CASSLGTGQETQYF.

The gene calls are TRBV29-1 and TRBJ2-1; 9 bases map to TRBD2. With 3 bases clipped from V and 14 bases from J, the junction kept 11 bases outside the gene matches. Germline V gene lookup returns CDR1 SQVTM and CDR2 ANQGSEA. The CDR3 has 13 amino acids. For the CDR3, the DNA is TGCAGCGTTGAGGCTAGCGGGGCTCGGGGGAAGTTCTTC. Its protein is CSVEASGARGKFF.

This clone was seen just once. V is TRBV18 and J is TRBJ1-1; weak D call: TRBD1 (5 bases). Germline lookup yields CDR1 KGHSH and CDR2 LQKENI. The CDR3 has 13 amino acids. The V gene lost 4 bases and the J gene lost 7 bases, with 13 bases spanning the gap. The CDR3: CASSQANGGEAFF. CDR3 in DNA: TGTGCCAGCTCACAGGCGAATGGGGGTGAAGCTTTCTTT.

The J gene is TRBJ2-7, the V gene TRBV13, with 8 positions matching TRBD2. CDR3 length: 15 amino acids. Germline CDR1 PRHDT, CDR2 FYEKMQ (reference sequence). Losses at the gene ends were 4 bases for V and 3 bases for J; bases not matched to a gene: 8. The CDR3 spells CASSSLNAGGYEQYF. The DNA of the CDR3 is TGTGCCAGCAGCTCCCTGAATGCGGGGGGCTACGAGCAGTACTTC.

The V gene is TRBV2, the J gene TRBJ2-3, with D possibly being TRBD1 (6 bases). The CDR3 covers 13 residues. Trimming removed 7 bases at V and 6 bases at J, with 14 bases between. Germline-derived CDR1 and CDR2 are SNHLY and FYNNEI. CDR3 amino acids: CASTKNRVDTQYF. As DNA, the CDR3 is TGTGCCAGCACCAAAAACAGGGTCGATACGCAGTATTTT.

CDR3 in amino acids: CASSFGIRDSLREQYF. The CDR3 nucleotides are TGTGCCAGCAGCTTTGGTATCCGGGACAGTTTGAGGGAGCAGTACTTC. The genes are TRBV7-8 and TRBJ2-7, with 7 bases matching TRBD1. CDR1 is SGHVS, CDR2 FQNEAQ, per germline. The CDR3 has 16 residues. The V and J ends lost 3 bases and 7 bases, in that order; junction bases with no gene match: 15. Full variable domain (rest looked up from reference TRBV7-8 and TRBJ2-7): GAGVSQSPRYKVAKRGQDVALRCDPISGHVSLFWYQQALGQGPEFLTYFQNEAQLDKSGLPSDRFFAERPEGSVSTLKIQRTQQEDSAVYLCASSFGIRDSLREQYFGPGTRLTVT.

The CDR3: CASSLARTSEETQYF. As DNA, the CDR3 is TGCGCCAGCAGCTTGGCCCGGACTAGCGAGGAGACCCAGTACTTC. The chain is built from TRBV5-1 and TRBJ2-5; TRBD2 matches 9 bases. CDR3 size: 15 residues. CDR1 is SGHRS, CDR2 YFSETQ, per germline. Unmatched junction bases numbered 5, after V lost 0 bases and J lost 5 bases.

This sequence joins TRBV5-1 and TRBJ1-3; D remains ambiguous. Germline-derived CDR1 and CDR2 are SGHRS and YFSETQ. Trimming left V 1 base short and J 4 bases short, with 12 bases between. CDR3 length: 15 residues. The CDR3 DNA is TGCGCCAGCAGCTTGCCCGAGACTTCAGGAAACACCATATATTTT. It codes for CASSLPETSGNTIYF.

V gene TRBV2 combines with J gene TRBJ2-2; possibly TRBD1 or TRBD2 for D (6 bases each). V lost 6 bases to trimming and J lost 4 bases, with 15 bases between them. CDR1 and CDR2 (germline): SNHLY, FYNNEI. This CDR3 comprises 15 residues. CDR3 loop: CASRGRGQGTGELFF. Here the CDR3 DNA reads TGTGCCAGCAGAGGTCGGGGGCAGGGCACCGGGGAGCTGTTTTTT.

The V and J genes are TRBV4-3 and TRBJ1-2; 8 bases line up with TRBD1. Germline trimming cut 0 bases from V and 6 bases from J; bases unmatched to any gene: 12. There are 17 residues in the CDR3. Germline assignment: CDR1 LGHNA and CDR2 YSLEER. CDR3 sequence: CASSQDPGGSQGDGYTF. The DNA for the CDR3 is TGCGCCAGCAGCCAAGATCCCGGGGGATCACAGGGGGATGGCTACACCTTC.

The chain employs TRBV6-1 and TRBJ2-7; 7 nucleotides align to TRBD2. J gave up 0 bases and V 8 bases, and 10 bases lay outside the gene matches. Germline V gives CDR1 MNHNS, CDR2 SASEGT. This CDR3 is 15 amino acids long. This CDR3 is CASGGDYHFSYEQYF. DNA for the CDR3: TGTGCCAGCGGGGGGGACTACCACTTCTCCTACGAGCAGTACTTC.

The V and J genes are TRBV19 and TRBJ2-7, with D possibly TRBD2 on 6 matching bases. V was shortened by 2 bases and J by 5 bases, with 16 bases between the two germline ends. Germline assignment: CDR1 LNHDA and CDR2 SQIVND (reference sequence). The CDR3 is 15 amino acids. CDR3 sequence reads: CASSIFGPSGDEQYF. The CDR3, as DNA: TGTGCCAGTAGTATATTCGGCCCTTCGGGGGACGAGCAGTACTTC.

CDR3 sequence: CASRKTGNQPQHF. The CDR3 coding sequence is TGTGCCAGCAGGAAGACAGGTAATCAGCCCCAGCATTTT. The rearrangement uses TRBV6-1 and TRBJ1-5, with TRBD1 as a possible D gene (6 bases). The germline gives CDR1 MNHNS, CDR2 SASEGT. CDR3 length equals 13 residues. Trimming shortened V by 6 bases and J by 4 bases, and 10 bases separated the two germline ends.

The rearrangement uses TRBV10-3 and TRBJ1-5; D uncertain. The V end was cut by 6 bases, the J end by 3 bases, with 6 bases between. The germline CDR1 and CDR2 sequences are ENHRY and SYGVKD. CDR3 size: 12 residues. The CDR3 loop is CAIRGNNQPQHF. The CDR3 coding sequence is TGTGCCATCAGGGGGAACAATCAGCCCCAGCATTTT.

The rearrangement links TRBV7-9 to TRBJ2-7; D is unresolved. The V and J ends lost 1 base and 1 base respectively, with 8 bases between them. Germline CDR1 and CDR2: SEHNR and FQNEAQ (reference sequence). CDR3 length: 14 amino acids. CDR3: CASSLDGYSYEQYF. The CDR3 DNA reads as TGTGCCAGCAGCTTAGACGGGTATTCCTACGAGCAGTACTTC.

CDR3 coding DNA: TGTGCCAGCAGCCTTAGCGGGAGAAACTCCTACGAGCAGTACTTC. This codes for CASSLSGRNSYEQYF. This chain connects TRBV11-2 to TRBJ2-7; 9 bases match TRBD2. The CDR3 has 15 residues. CDR1 and CDR2 (germline): SGHAT, FQNNGV. Unmatched junction bases numbered 5, after V lost 5 bases and J lost 0 bases.

V is TRBV2 and J is TRBJ1-2; D is uncertain. V was trimmed by 6 bases and J by 5 bases, leaving 7 bases between them. Germline CDR1 reads SNHLY; CDR2 reads FYNNEI. The CDR3 is 11 residues long. The DNA of the CDR3 is TGTGCCAGCAGCTACGTATATGGCTACACCTTC. Translation: CASSYVYGYTF.

V gene TRBV5-1 combines with J gene TRBJ2-1; D unclear. Germline V lookup: CDR1 SGHRS, CDR2 YFSETQ. Trimming removed 2 bases at V and 0 bases at J, with 15 bases between. The CDR3 is made up of 17 amino acids. The CDR3 nucleotides are TGCGCCAGCAGCTTCCCCCCCGGGCAGAGCTCCTACAATGAGCAGTTCTTC. Protein sequence: CASSFPPGQSSYNEQFF.

This chain links TRBV5-6 with TRBJ2-7, with 10 bases aligning to TRBD2. This CDR3 has 15 amino acids. Germline assignment: CDR1 SGHDT and CDR2 YYEEEE. The V segment lost 0 bases and the J segment 6 bases; nucleotides outside the gene matches: 6. The CDR3 bases are TGTGCCAGCAGCTTGGTTTCTAGCGGGAGACTCGAGCAGTACTTC. Translation: CASSLVSSGRLEQYF.

The gene calls are TRBV6-5 and TRBJ1-2; D is undetermined. V shed 6 bases and J shed 2 bases, with 10 bases lying between them. This CDR3 comprises 13 residues. Looked up from germline, CDR1 is MNHEY and CDR2 is SVGAGI. The CDR3 here is CASSLGGNYGYTF. Written as DNA, the CDR3 is TGTGCCAGCAGCTTGGGTGGGAACTATGGCTACACCTTC.

The rearrangement links TRBV5-1 to TRBJ2-5, with 8 bases lining up with TRBD2. After removal of 5 bases from V and 3 bases from J, the junction contained 6 bases not matched to a gene. The length of the CDR3 is 14 residues. Per germline, CDR1 SGHRS and CDR2 YFSETQ. CDR3 region: CASRVAGLKETQYF. For the CDR3, the DNA is TGCGCCAGCAGAGTAGCGGGACTGAAAGAGACCCAGTACTTC.